A single sample gave rise to the 6 T cell receptor beta chains below, sequenced in a study of T cells after yellow fever vaccination. TCRdb ran MiXCR on the 5' RACE reads and lists one entry per CDR3 protein. The sample lists over 150,000 distinct CDR3 sequences, approximately 6% seen once, with 2.5% to 3.5% in the top ten. Here the sequenced sample was CD4+ T cells sorted from PBMCs, taken on the day of the first yellow fever vaccination. Source of these receptors: a man aged 18 to 30 who received the YFV17D yellow fever vaccine.

This clonotype has ten or more counts. V usage is TRBV12-3 or TRBV12-4 and J usage is TRBJ2-1; maybe TRBD2 (6 bases). Trimming took 8 bases from V and 3 from J, leaving 17 bases between them. This CDR3 spans 15 amino acids. DNA of the CDR3: TGTGCCAGCGTCCTCGGTCGGCGGGGCTACAATGAGCAGTTCTTC. Residues: CASVLGRRGYNEQFF.

This sequence joins TRBV5-6 and TRBJ2-5, with D unresolved. From germline, CDR1 is SGHDT and CDR2 YYEEEE. CDR3 length equals 14 residues. Trimming removed 6 bases from V and 5 bases from J, with 17 bases in between. The CDR3 DNA reads TGTGCCAGCACCCTACCGGGCCCTGGGGAGACCCAGTACTTC. Its translation is CASTLPGPGETQYF.

The chain has TRBV20-1 and TRBJ1-1; D is undetermined. This CDR3 spans 14 amino acids. The germline V gene encodes CDR1 DFQATT and CDR2 SNEGSKA (reference sequence). Trimming took off 6 bases at V and 0 bases at J, with 14 bases between the two ends. The chain's CDR3 is CSALPGTLNTEAFF. The DNA of the CDR3 is TGCAGTGCCCTTCCAGGAACCTTGAACACTGAAGCTTTCTTT.

The chain is built from TRBV5-1 and TRBJ2-2, with TRBD2 identical over 7 bases. The germline V gene has CDR1 SGHRS and CDR2 YFSETQ. The CDR3 is 16 amino acids. The V and J ends lost 3 bases and 3 bases, in that order; junction bases with no gene match: 8. The CDR3 reads CASSYQLAGDTGELFF. The CDR3 coding sequence is TGCGCCAGCAGCTACCAACTCGCGGGGGACACCGGGGAGCTGTTTTTT.

This clonotype occurred many times. The rearrangement links TRBV12-3 or TRBV12-4 to TRBJ2-2, with D tentatively TRBD1 (5 bases). The CDR3 is 14 residues long. V lost 3 bases, J lost 3 bases, and 8 bases lay in between. The CDR3 bases are TGTGCCAGCAGTTTTAGGGGTCACACCGGGGAGCTGTTTTTT. It encodes CASSFRGHTGELFF.

This clonotype was observed at least ten times. The chain couples TRBV5-1 to TRBJ2-5; no firm D call. The germline V gene encodes CDR1 SGHRS and CDR2 YFSETQ. This CDR3 has 12 amino acids. The V end lost 0 bases, the J end lost 2 bases, and 2 bases lay between the germline ends. The CDR3 bases are TGCGCCAGCAGCTTGGCTCAAGAGACCCAGTACTTC. The encoded protein is CASSLAQETQYF.